These 23 T cell receptor beta chains share one sample of origin, sequenced in a study of CD8 T cells in Susac syndrome. An amount of RNA that ranged from 0.5 to 1 ug was reverse transcribed with random hexamers. TCRdb fed the immunoSEQ multiplex PCR reads into MiXCR, producing one record per CDR3 protein. The table records about 90,000 distinct CDR3 sequences, 85% to 95% of them present only once. The source material was CD8+ T cells from PBMCs. All receptors come from a human donor in good health.

The rearrangement joins TRBV6-1 to TRBJ2-7, with D perhaps TRBD2 (6 bases). The V gene lost 5 bases and the J gene lost 4 bases, with 12 bases spanning the gap. The CDR3 loop spans 13 amino acids. Germline V gives CDR1 MNHNS, CDR2 SASEGT. CDR3 in amino acids: CASSPRGMYEQYF. In DNA, the CDR3 is TGTGCCAGCAGTCCACGGGGGATGTACGAGCAGTACTTC.

The genes are TRBV19 and TRBJ1-2; D perhaps matches TRBD1 (6 bases). Germline CDR1 is LNHDA and CDR2 is SQIVND (reference sequence). Trimming left V 1 base short and J 6 bases short, with 9 bases between. The CDR3 sequence is 13 residues long. Written as DNA, the CDR3 is TGTGCCAGTAGTATAGCGGCAGGGGATGGCTACACCTTC. Protein sequence: CASSIAAGDGYTF.

The chain links TRBV27 to TRBJ2-7; no firm D call. With 2 bases removed from V and 5 bases from J, the gap between germline ends came to 13 bases. Germline loops: CDR1 MNHEY, CDR2 SMNVEV (reference sequence). The CDR3 loop spans 14 amino acids. Written as DNA, the CDR3 is TGTGCCAGCAGTTTAGCCGGTGACGGGCACGAGCAGTACTTC. This sequence encodes CASSLAGDGHEQYF.

The chain employs TRBV7-9 and TRBJ2-4, with D tentatively TRBD1 (6 bases). CDR3 length equals 16 residues. V was pared by 8 bases and J by 3 bases, with 20 bases between. Germline CDR1 reads SEHNR; CDR2 reads FQNEAQ (reference sequence). In DNA form, the CDR3 reads TGTGCCAGCGGAACCCCACAGGGAGAAGGCAAAAACATTCAGTACTTC. Its protein product is CASGTPQGEGKNIQYF.

V is TRBV15 and J is TRBJ1-1; D possibly corresponds to TRBD1 (6 bases). The CDR3 is made up of 12 amino acids. Between the trimmed V and J ends, which lost 7 bases and 4 bases, there was a span of 10 bases. CDR1 and CDR2 from the germline V gene are LNHNV and YYDKDF (reference sequence). CDR3 protein: CATMGASTEAFF. CDR3 nucleotides: TGTGCCACCATGGGGGCAAGCACTGAAGCTTTCTTT.

This chain joins TRBV7-9 and TRBJ2-7; D is possibly TRBD2 (5 bases). Germline CDR1 is SEHNR and CDR2 is FQNEAQ (reference sequence). The CDR3 has 13 residues. V dropped 6 bases and J dropped 1 base, with 10 bases sitting between them. CDR3 protein: CASSSPGSYEQYF. The DNA for the CDR3 is TGTGCCAGCAGTTCACCGGGATCCTACGAGCAGTACTTC.

This chain joins TRBV4-1 and TRBJ1-1; tentative D call: TRBD1 (6 bases). This CDR3 has 14 amino acids. The germline gives CDR1 MGHRA, CDR2 YSYEKL. V was pared by 3 bases and J by 1 base, with 9 bases between. The DNA of the CDR3 is TGCGCCAGCAGCCAGACGACAGGGAACACTGAAGCTTTCTTT. Its translation: CASSQTTGNTEAFF.

The chain links TRBV12-3 or TRBV12-4 to TRBJ2-2; TRBD1 matches 7 bases. J was trimmed by 7 bases and V by 3 bases; bases with no gene match: 8. CDR3 size: 15 residues. The CDR3 DNA reads as TGTGCCAGCAGTTTGAGAAGGGGGCTTGTCGGGGAGCTGTTTTTT. Translating it yields CASSLRRGLVGELFF.

This rearrangement joins TRBV25-1 to TRBJ1-2; possible D gene TRBD1, 6 bases. Trimming left V 1 base short and J 4 bases short, with 13 bases between. The germline gives CDR1 MGHDK, CDR2 SYGVNS. The CDR3 is 15 residues long. CDR3 nucleotide sequence: TGTGCCAGCAGTGAATGGCAGGGGCTCCGCTATGGCTACACCTTC. Its translation is CASSEWQGLRYGYTF.

The chain links TRBV2 to TRBJ2-7; TRBD2 matches 12 bases. J lost 4 bases, V lost 7 bases, and 5 bases had no gene match. Germline V gene sequence: CDR1 SNHLY, CDR2 FYNNEI. The CDR3 is made up of 14 amino acids. CDR3 residues: CASTTSGGTYEQYF. Here the CDR3 DNA reads TGTGCCAGCACCACTAGCGGGGGGACTTACGAGCAGTACTTC. Full variable domain (remainder filled in from reference TRBV2 and TRBJ2-7): EPEVTQTPSHQVTQMGQEVILRCVPISNHLYFYWYRQILGQKVEFLVSFYNNEISEKSEIFDDQFSVERPDGSNFTLKIRSTKLEDSAMYFCASTTSGGTYEQYFGPGTRLTVT.

On this clonotype itself: Germline is not matched at one junction end, which may reflect a read error. The gene calls are TRBV5-6 and TRBJ2-1; 11 bases fit TRBD2. CDR1 and CDR2 (germline): SGHDT, YYEEEE. CDR3 size: 16 residues. For the CDR3, the DNA is TGTGCCAGCAGGTTGGGACTAGCGGATCACTACAATGAGCAGTTCTTC. Residues: CASRLGLADHYNEQFF.

V gene TRBV6-2 or TRBV6-3 combines with J gene TRBJ1-2, with 9 bases lining up with TRBD1. Trimming took 7 bases from V and 2 from J; bases not matched to a gene: 14. Germline V gene data show CDR1 as MNHEY and CDR2 as SVGEGT. The CDR3 is 17 residues long. The DNA of the CDR3 is TGTGCCAGCATCCACGCGGCCGGGACAGGGCTCAACTATGGCTACACCTTC. This encodes CASIHAAGTGLNYGYTF.

Here the CDR3 DNA reads TGTGCTAGTGCCGGGGGACAGAGTAGCACAGATACGCAGTATTTT. Its protein product is CASAGGQSSTDTQYF. The chain joins TRBV12-5 to TRBJ2-3, with D perhaps matching TRBD1 (7 bases). The CDR3 extends over 15 amino acids. CDR1 is LGHNT and CDR2 is FRNRAP in the germline V gene. Trimming removed 7 bases at V and 0 bases at J, with 14 bases between.

This sequence joins TRBV29-1 and TRBJ2-1; no firm D call. CDR3 length: 12 amino acids. Trimming pared 0 bases from V and 10 bases from J, leaving 10 bases between. CDR1 is SQVTM and CDR2 is ANQGSEA in the germline V gene. The CDR3 sequence: CSVEEPTFEQFF. The DNA of the CDR3 is TGCAGCGTTGAAGAGCCAACTTTCGAGCAGTTCTTC.

This chain joins TRBV7-9 and TRBJ1-2; no clear D gene. The CDR3 is 14 amino acids. V lost 1 base to trimming and J lost 2 bases, with 8 bases between them. Germline V gene data show CDR1 as SEHNR and CDR2 as FQNEAQ (reference sequence). CDR3 bases: TGTGCCAGCAGCTTAGGAGTGGAGAACTATGGCTACACCTTC. Encoded protein: CASSLGVENYGYTF.

The chain combines TRBV29-1 with TRBJ1-2; D uncertain. The CDR3 is 11 residues long. The V end lost 7 bases, the J end lost 0 bases, and 6 bases lay between the germline ends. CDR1 and CDR2 (germline): SQVTM, ANQGSEA. The CDR3 nucleotides are TGCAGCGGGCAGACTAACTATGGCTACACCTTC. Its translation is CSGQTNYGYTF.

The J gene is TRBJ2-5, the V gene TRBV29-1; maybe TRBD2 (5 bases). This CDR3 spans 11 amino acids. V lost 4 bases to trimming and J lost 7 bases, with 10 bases between them. Germline-derived CDR1 and CDR2 are SQVTM and ANQGSEA. The CDR3 sequence: CSVAGDGTQYF. The CDR3 region has the DNA TGCAGCGTTGCCGGGGATGGGACCCAGTACTTC.

This clonotype was counted only a few times. The chain combines TRBV9 with TRBJ2-7; D is undetermined. V was pared by 0 bases and J by 6 bases, with 10 bases between. This CDR3 contains 13 residues. CDR1 SGDLS and CDR2 YYNGEE come from the germline V gene. CDR3 amino acids: CASSVVATAEQYF. The CDR3 DNA sequence: TGTGCCAGCAGCGTAGTAGCCACGGCCGAGCAGTACTTC. Based on the CDR3 plus reference TRBV9 and TRBJ2-7, the full variable domain is DSGVTQTPKHLITATGQRVTLRCSPRSGDLSVYWYQQSLDQGLQFLIQYYNGEERAKGNILERFSAQQFPDLHSELNLSSLELGDSALYFCASSVVATAEQYFGPGTRLTVT.

V and J are TRBV10-3 and TRBJ2-3, with D unresolved. V was cut by 0 bases and J by 6 bases, with 1 base left in between. The CDR3 runs to 11 residues. Per the germline V gene, CDR1 is ENHRY and CDR2 is SYGVKD. CDR3 in amino acids: CAISESDTQYF. The CDR3 DNA follows: TGTGCCATCAGTGAGTCCGATACGCAGTATTTT.

The chain links TRBV19 to TRBJ1-2; 9 bases are shared with TRBD1. Trimming removed 6 bases from V and 6 bases from J; junction bases left unmatched: 5. The CDR3 loop spans 13 amino acids. The germline V gene has CDR1 LNHDA and CDR2 SQIVND (reference sequence). CDR3 in amino acids: CASSLGQGNGYTF. CDR3 coding DNA: TGTGCCAGTAGCTTAGGACAGGGGAATGGCTACACCTTC.

The CDR3 here is CASSRVAGGPYNEQFF. The CDR3 DNA is TGTGCCAGCAGCCGAGTAGCGGGGGGGCCCTACAATGAGCAGTTCTTC. The rearrangement uses TRBV14 and TRBJ2-1, with TRBD2 matching 11 bases. This CDR3 is 16 amino acids long. V shed 4 bases, J shed 2 bases, and the junction held 4 bases outside the gene matches. Germline loops: CDR1 SGHDN, CDR2 FVKESK.

To note about this clonotype: The junction departs from the called germline gene at one end, perhaps through a read error. V is TRBV7-9 and J is TRBJ2-7; the D gene could be TRBD1 or TRBD2 (6 bases each). Germline CDR1 and CDR2: SEHNR and FQNEAQ (reference sequence). CDR3 length: 13 residues. CDR3 in amino acids: CASSQGGTPSSGF. CDR3 in DNA: TGTGCCAGCAGCCAAGGGGGGACACCCTCGTCGGGCTTC. Full variable domain (missing parts from reference TRBV7-9 and TRBJ2-7): DTGVSQNPRHKITKRGQNVTFRCDPISEHNRLYWYRQTLGQGPEFLTYFQNEAQLEKSRLLSDRFSAERPKGSFSTLEIQRTEQGDSAMYLCASSQGGTPSSGFGPGTRLTVT.

This clonotype was observed once. The genes are TRBV2 and TRBJ1-5; D gene unclear. The CDR3 length is 15 residues. V lost 8 bases, J lost 8 bases, and 22 bases lay in between. Germline assignment: CDR1 SNHLY and CDR2 FYNNEI. The CDR3 is CASRGRQKTVEPQHF. For the CDR3, the DNA is TGTGCCAGCCGAGGGCGGCAGAAGACGGTAGAGCCCCAGCATTTT.